This TCR beta chain was captured in a study of cytomegalovirus exposure and HLA in healthy donors. Study-level information: It was reported in a later analysis that the same platform had been used for the approximately 120 validation repertoires as for the 666 first-cohort repertoires. Study conclusions and caveats: While the bulk of TCR sequences proved rare, some public TCRs turned up in many donors.

Sequencing used immunoSEQ multiplex PCR; TCRdb keeps in-frame clones, though not all of them. The data contain around 150,000 clones, 91% of them singletons. Of note for this clone: Its target is unknown.

The CDR3 length is 20 residues. With 0 bases clipped from V and 2 bases from J, the junction kept 14 bases outside the gene matches. Per the germline V gene, CDR1 is WNHNN and CDR2 is SYGVQD (reference sequence). This receptor was taken from a woman younger than 35 in good health and CMV-seropositive. This chain links TRBV10-1 with TRBJ2-1; 9 bases are a match to TRBD2. The sample taken for sequencing was PBMCs. The CDR3 coding sequence is TGCGCCAGCAGTGAGTCAAGGGCAGGGGGGAAGCGGGAGGCCTACAATGAGCAGTTCTTC. Translated, it gives CASSESRAGGKREAYNEQFF.